This T cell receptor beta chain originates from a study of T cells in Graves' hyperthyroidism and ophthalmopathy. Study-level findings and limits: Ophthalmopathy was predicted by the model a median of roughly 6.6 months ahead of onset.

What was amplified from RNA transcripts were TCR beta CDR3 regions. The HTBI primer set drove a first-round RT-PCR of the TCR CDR3. TCRdb recomputed calls from the multiplex PCR reads with MiXCR, one row per CDR3 protein. The sample holds roughly 400,000 distinct CDR3 sequences; roughly an eighth are singletons and the top ten take 25% to 30%. Diagnostic decisions used clinical symptoms, serum thyroxine and TRAb, thyroid ultrasound and orbital computed tomography. With respect to this clonotype: What it binds is unknown.

Sequences were obtained from blood. The receptor was isolated from a man in his fifties with Graves' ophthalmopathy.

The CDR3 loop is CASSQGGLAGESYNEQFF. The CDR3 DNA sequence: TGTGCCAGCAGCCAAGGGGGACTAGCGGGAGAGAGTTACAATGAGCAGTTCTTC. The chain employs TRBV4-2 and TRBJ2-1; 14 positions match TRBD2. Germline V CDR1 and CDR2: LGHNA, YNFKEQ. Losses at the gene ends were 1 base for V and 4 bases for J; bases not matched to a gene: 6. The length of the CDR3 is 18 residues.